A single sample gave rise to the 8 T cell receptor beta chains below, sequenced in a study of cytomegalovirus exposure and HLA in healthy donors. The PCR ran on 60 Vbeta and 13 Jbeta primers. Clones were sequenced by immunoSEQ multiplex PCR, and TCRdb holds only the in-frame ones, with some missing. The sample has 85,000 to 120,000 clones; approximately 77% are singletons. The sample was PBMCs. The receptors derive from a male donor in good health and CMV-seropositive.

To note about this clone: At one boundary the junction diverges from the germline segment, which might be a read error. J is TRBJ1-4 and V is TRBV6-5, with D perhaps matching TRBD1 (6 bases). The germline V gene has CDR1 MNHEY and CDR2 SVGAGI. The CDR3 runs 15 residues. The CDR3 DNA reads TGTGCCAGCAGTTTCCAGGGGAAAGCTAATGAAAACCTGTTTTTT. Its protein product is CASSFQGKANENLFF.

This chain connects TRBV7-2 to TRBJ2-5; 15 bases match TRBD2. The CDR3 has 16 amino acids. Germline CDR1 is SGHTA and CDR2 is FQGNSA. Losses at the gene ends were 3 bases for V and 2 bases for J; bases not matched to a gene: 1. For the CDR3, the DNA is TGTGCCAGCAGCTTGGGACTAGCGGGGGGACAAGAGACCCAGTACTTC. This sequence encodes CASSLGLAGGQETQYF.

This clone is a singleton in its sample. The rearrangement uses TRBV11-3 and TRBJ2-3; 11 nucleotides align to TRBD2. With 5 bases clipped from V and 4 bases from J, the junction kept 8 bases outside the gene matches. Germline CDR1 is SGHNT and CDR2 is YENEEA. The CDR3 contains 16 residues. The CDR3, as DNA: TGTGCCAGCAGCGAAGGGACTAGCGGAGGGGCAGATACGCAGTATTTT. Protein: CASSEGTSGGADTQYF.

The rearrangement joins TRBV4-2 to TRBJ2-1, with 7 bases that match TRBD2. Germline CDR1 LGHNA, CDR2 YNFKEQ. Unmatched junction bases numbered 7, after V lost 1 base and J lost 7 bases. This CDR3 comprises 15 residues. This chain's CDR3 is CASSQVGGRDNEQFF. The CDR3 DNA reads TGTGCCAGCAGCCAAGTCGGAGGGAGGGATAATGAGCAGTTCTTC.

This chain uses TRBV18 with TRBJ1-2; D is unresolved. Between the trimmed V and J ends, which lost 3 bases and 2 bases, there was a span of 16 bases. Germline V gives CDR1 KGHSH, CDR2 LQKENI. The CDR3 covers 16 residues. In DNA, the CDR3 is TGTGCCAGCTCACCCGAACACGACACGGGAAACTATGGCTACACCTTC. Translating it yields CASSPEHDTGNYGYTF.

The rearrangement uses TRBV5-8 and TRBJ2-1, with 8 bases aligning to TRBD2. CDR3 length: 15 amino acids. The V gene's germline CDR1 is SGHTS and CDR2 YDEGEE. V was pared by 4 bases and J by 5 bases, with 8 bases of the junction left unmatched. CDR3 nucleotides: TGTGCCAGCAGCCGTTGGACTAGCCCAAACAATGAGCAGTTCTTC. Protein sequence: CASSRWTSPNNEQFF.

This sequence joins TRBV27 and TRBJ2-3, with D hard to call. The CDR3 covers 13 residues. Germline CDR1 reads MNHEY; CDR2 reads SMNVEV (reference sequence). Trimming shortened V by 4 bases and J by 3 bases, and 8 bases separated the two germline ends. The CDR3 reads CASSSSLTDTQYF. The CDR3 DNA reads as TGTGCCAGCAGTTCCTCCCTTACAGATACGCAGTATTTT.

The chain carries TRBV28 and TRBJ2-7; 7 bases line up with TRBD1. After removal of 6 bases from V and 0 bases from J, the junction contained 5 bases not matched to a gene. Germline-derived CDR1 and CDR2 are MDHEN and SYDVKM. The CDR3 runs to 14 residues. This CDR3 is CASSFTGVSYEQYF. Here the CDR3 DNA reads TGTGCCAGCAGCTTTACAGGGGTCTCCTACGAGCAGTACTTC.